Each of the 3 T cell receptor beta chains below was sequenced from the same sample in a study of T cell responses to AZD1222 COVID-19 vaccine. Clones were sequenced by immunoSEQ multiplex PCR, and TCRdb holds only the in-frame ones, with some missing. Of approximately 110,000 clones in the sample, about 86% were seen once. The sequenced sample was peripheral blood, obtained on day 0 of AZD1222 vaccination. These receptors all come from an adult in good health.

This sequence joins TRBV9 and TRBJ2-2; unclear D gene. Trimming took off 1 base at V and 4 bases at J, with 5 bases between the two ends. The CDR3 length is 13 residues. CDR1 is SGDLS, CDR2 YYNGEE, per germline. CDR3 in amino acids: CASSVPSTGELFF. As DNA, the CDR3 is TGTGCCAGCAGCGTACCTAGCACCGGGGAGCTGTTTTTT.

For the CDR3, the DNA is TGTGCCAGCTGCCCCGCATCTGGAAACACCATATATTTT. Residues: CASCPASGNTIYF. The chain combines TRBV6-6 with TRBJ1-3; D gene uncertain. CDR1 is MNHNY, CDR2 SVGAGI, per germline (reference sequence). V was trimmed by 8 bases and J by 1 base, leaving 9 bases between them. The CDR3 covers 13 residues.

DNA for the CDR3: TGTGCCAGCTCACCGAATAGGGATCCAAATTCACCCCTCCACTTT. It codes for CASSPNRDPNSPLHF. The chain recombines TRBV18 with TRBJ1-6, with no clear D. The CDR3 extends over 15 amino acids. Trimming shortened V by 3 bases and J by 7 bases, and 13 bases separated the two germline ends. Germline loops: CDR1 KGHSH, CDR2 LQKENI.